This TCR beta chain stems from a study of T-cell reconstitution after alpha-beta-depleted transplantation in children. Unique molecular identifiers were used in preparing the TCRbeta library. MiXCR was run by TCRdb on the PCR reads, yielding one entry per CDR3 protein. Counted here are roughly 160,000 distinct CDR3 sequences, around 10% occurring once; the ten biggest clones make up over 10%. The germline V gene encodes CDR1 LGHDT and CDR2 YNNKEL (reference sequence). Trimming cost V 4 bases and J 3 bases; bases outside gene matches: 10. This CDR3 has 16 amino acids. This clonotype was recorded at least ten times.

This clonotype was obtained from a boy younger than 10 with acute myeloid leukemia, due to receive a stem cell transplant. The chain employs TRBV3-1 and TRBJ2-7, with 9 bases lining up with TRBD1. This specimen was PBMCs, taken before TCRalphabeta/CD19-depleted stem cell transplant. The CDR3 DNA is TGTGCCAGCAGCCCGTTACAGGGGGCCAACGTCTACGAGCAGTACTTC. The encoded protein is CASSPLQGANVYEQYF.